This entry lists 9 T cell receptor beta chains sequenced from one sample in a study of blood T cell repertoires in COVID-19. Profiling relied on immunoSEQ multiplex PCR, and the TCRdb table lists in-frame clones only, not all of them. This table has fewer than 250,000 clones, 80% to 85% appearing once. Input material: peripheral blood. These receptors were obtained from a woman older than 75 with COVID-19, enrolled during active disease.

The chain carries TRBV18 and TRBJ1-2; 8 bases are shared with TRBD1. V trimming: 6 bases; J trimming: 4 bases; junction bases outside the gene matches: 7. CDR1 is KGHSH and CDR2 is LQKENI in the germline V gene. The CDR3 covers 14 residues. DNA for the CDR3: TGTGCCAGCTCTCCGGGACAGGACTTCTATGGCTACACCTTC. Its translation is CASSPGQDFYGYTF.

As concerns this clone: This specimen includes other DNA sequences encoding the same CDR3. The CDR3 here is CAISVDRGNTEAFF. The DNA of the CDR3 is TGTGCCATCAGTGTCGACAGGGGGAACACTGAAGCTTTCTTT. This rearrangement joins TRBV10-3 to TRBJ1-1; TRBD1 aligns across 8 bases. Losses at the gene ends were 4 bases for V and 1 base for J; bases not matched to a gene: 2. The V gene's germline CDR1 is ENHRY and CDR2 SYGVKD. This CDR3 spans 14 amino acids.

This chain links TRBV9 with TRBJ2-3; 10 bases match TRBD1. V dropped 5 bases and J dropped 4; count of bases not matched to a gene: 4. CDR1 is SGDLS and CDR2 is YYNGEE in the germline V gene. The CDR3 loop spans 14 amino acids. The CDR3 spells CASSRQGAADTQYF. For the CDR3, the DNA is TGTGCCAGCAGTAGACAGGGGGCGGCAGATACGCAGTATTTT.

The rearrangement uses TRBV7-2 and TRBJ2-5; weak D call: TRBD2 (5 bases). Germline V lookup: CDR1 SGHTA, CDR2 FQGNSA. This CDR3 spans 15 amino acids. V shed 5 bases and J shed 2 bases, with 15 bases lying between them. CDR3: CASSDRTGRQETQYF. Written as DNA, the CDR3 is TGTGCCAGCAGCGATCGGACGGGGAGACAAGAGACCCAGTACTTC.

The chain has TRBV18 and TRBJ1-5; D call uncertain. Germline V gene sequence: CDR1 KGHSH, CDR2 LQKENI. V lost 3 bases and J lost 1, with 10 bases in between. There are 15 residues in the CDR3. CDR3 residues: CASSPRGISNQPQHF. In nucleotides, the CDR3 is TGTGCCAGCTCACCCCGGGGAATAAGCAATCAGCCCCAGCATTTT.

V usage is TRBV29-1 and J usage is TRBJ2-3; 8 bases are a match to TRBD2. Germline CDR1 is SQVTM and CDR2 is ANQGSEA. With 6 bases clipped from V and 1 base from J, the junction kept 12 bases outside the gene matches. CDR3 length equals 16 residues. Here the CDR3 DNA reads TGCAGCGTCCAGGGAGCGCGGGGGGCGGGCACAGATACGCAGTATTTT. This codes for CSVQGARGAGTDTQYF.

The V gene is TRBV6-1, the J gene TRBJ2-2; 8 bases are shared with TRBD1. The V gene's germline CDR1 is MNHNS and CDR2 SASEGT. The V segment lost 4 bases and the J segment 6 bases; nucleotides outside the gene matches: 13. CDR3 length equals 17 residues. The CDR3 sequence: CASSVKTGALTAGELFF. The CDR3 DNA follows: TGTGCCAGCAGTGTAAAGACAGGGGCGCTAACGGCCGGGGAGCTGTTTTTT.

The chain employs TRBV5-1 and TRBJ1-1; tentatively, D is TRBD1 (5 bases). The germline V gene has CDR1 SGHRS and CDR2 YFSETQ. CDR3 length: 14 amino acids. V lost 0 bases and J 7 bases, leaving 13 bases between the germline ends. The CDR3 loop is CASSLAGRVGEAFF. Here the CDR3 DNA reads TGCGCCAGCAGCTTGGCGGGCAGGGTGGGTGAAGCTTTCTTT.

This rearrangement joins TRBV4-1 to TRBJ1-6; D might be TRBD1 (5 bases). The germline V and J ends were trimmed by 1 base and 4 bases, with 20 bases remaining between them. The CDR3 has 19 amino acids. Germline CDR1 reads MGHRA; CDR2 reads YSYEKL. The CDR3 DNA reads TGCGCCAGCAGCCAAGTGATGGGGACTTCGGACGGGTATAATTCACCCCTCCACTTT. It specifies CASSQVMGTSDGYNSPLHF.